This T cell receptor beta chain is drawn from a study of beta chain features in type 1 diabetes. Study-wide points: Across patients, naive, central memory and Treg TCRB repertoires exhibited apparently greater similarity than was observed across healthy donors.

TCRB transcripts that were expressed got sequenced, as all of the isolated RNA had been reverse transcribed. Clones were read by immunoSEQ multiplex PCR, and TCRdb kept only the in-frame ones, dropping some. The sample includes approximately 400,000 clones, over 12% of them seen just once. Germline CDR1 is MNHEY and CDR2 is SVGAGI. The V and J ends lost 6 bases and 1 base, in that order; junction bases with no gene match: 2. The CDR3 loop spans 14 amino acids. One heparinised draw of blood, averaging about 110 mL, came from each donor. Using CD45RO/CCR7/CD25/CD127/CD95/CD27, CD4+ naive, central memory, regulatory and stem cell-like memory cells were sorted. Comment on this clone: Its antigen remains unidentified.

The receptor comes from a woman between 18 and 30 years old in good health. The sequencing sample was made of naive CD4+ T cells from blood. The gene calls are TRBV6-5 and TRBJ1-1, with 10 bases lining up with TRBD1. This CDR3 reads CASRGQGKNTEAFF. CDR3 nucleotide sequence: TGTGCCAGCAGGGGACAGGGGAAGAACACTGAAGCTTTCTTT.